The 9 T cell receptor beta chains below were found in one sample sequenced in a study of T-cell reconstitution after alpha-beta-depleted transplantation in children. The TCRbeta library was prepared with unique molecular identifiers. In TCRdb, the PCR reads were re-called with MiXCR into one record per CDR3 protein. The sample lists 200,000 to 250,000 distinct CDR3 sequences; about 8.2% were seen once. Sample: PBMCs, mostly from graft donor cells, taken 360 days after TCRalphabeta/CD19-depleted stem cell transplant. The receptors come from a male patient aged 2-15 years who had a stem cell transplant for acute myeloid leukemia, so the T cells may come from the graft donor.

This clonotype was seen repeatedly, ten times or more. This chain links TRBV5-1 with TRBJ2-6; D is possibly TRBD1 or TRBD2 (5 bases each). This CDR3 contains 14 residues. Trimming stripped 5 bases from V and 0 bases from J, with 6 bases between. The germline V gene has CDR1 SGHRS and CDR2 YFSETQ. CDR3 region: CASSGGSGANVLTF. DNA of the CDR3: TGCGCCAGCAGTGGGGGCTCTGGGGCCAACGTCCTGACTTTC.

V is TRBV5-1 and J is TRBJ2-2; 12 positions match TRBD2. With 6 bases clipped from V and 1 base from J, the junction kept 10 bases outside the gene matches. The CDR3 loop spans 18 amino acids. CDR1 and CDR2 from the germline V gene are SGHRS and YFSETQ. The CDR3, as DNA: TGCGCCAGCACCCATCACAAGGGACTAGCGGGGAACACCGGGGAGCTGTTTTTT. Translation gives CASTHHKGLAGNTGELFF.

At least ten counts were recorded for this clonotype. The chain has TRBV29-1 and TRBJ2-1, with D possibly being TRBD1 (6 bases). Germline V gene data show CDR1 as SQVTM and CDR2 as ANQGSEA. This CDR3 region has 15 residues. V lost 2 bases to trimming and J lost 4 bases, with 15 bases between them. This CDR3 is CSVEYLGHTYNEQFF. The CDR3 DNA is TGCAGCGTTGAATATTTGGGACATACATACAATGAGCAGTTCTTC.

This clonotype has at least ten counts. The gene calls are TRBV5-1 and TRBJ2-3; TRBD2 agrees at 9 bases. This CDR3 contains 17 residues. Germline V gives CDR1 SGHRS, CDR2 YFSETQ. J gave up 1 base and V 3 bases, and 9 bases lay outside the gene matches. For the CDR3, the DNA is TGCGCCAGCAGCTGGATACTAGCGGGCTCGGGCACAGATACGCAGTATTTT. It codes for CASSWILAGSGTDTQYF.

This clonotype was recorded a few times. This chain's CDR3 is CASSQGGSPPYNEQFF. The CDR3 DNA reads TGCGCCAGCAGCCAAGGGGGCAGTCCCCCCTACAATGAGCAGTTCTTC. The rearrangement links TRBV4-1 to TRBJ2-1, with a weak D call TRBD1 (5 bases). Trimming cost V 1 base and J 2 bases, with 12 bases left between them. The germline V gene has CDR1 MGHRA and CDR2 YSYEKL. This CDR3 has 16 residues.

This clonotype appeared many times. The chain employs TRBV29-1 and TRBJ2-5; tentatively, D is TRBD1 (5 bases). This CDR3 has 14 residues. The germline V and J ends were trimmed by 5 bases and 5 bases, with 18 bases remaining between them. Germline values: CDR1 SQVTM, CDR2 ANQGSEA. The CDR3 nucleotides are TGCAGCGTTCGACCCAGGGCAGGTTTCGAGACCCAGTACTTC. As protein: CSVRPRAGFETQYF.

This clonotype was counted many times. CDR3 DNA: TGCAGCGTTCGTATTACCGTAGCAGGGGATACGCAGTATTTT. Translation: CSVRITVAGDTQYF. The chain is built from TRBV29-1 and TRBJ2-3, with D possibly TRBD1 on 5 matching bases. Between the trimmed V and J ends, which lost 5 bases and 6 bases, there was a span of 18 bases. This CDR3 spans 14 amino acids. The germline V gene has CDR1 SQVTM and CDR2 ANQGSEA.

The J gene is TRBJ2-5, the V gene TRBV3-1; perhaps D is TRBD1 or TRBD2 (6 bases each). Germline loops: CDR1 LGHDT, CDR2 YNNKEL (reference sequence). The CDR3 length is 15 residues. Trimming removed 0 bases from V and 5 bases from J, with 13 bases in between. CDR3 region: CASSQEGGQEETQYF. CDR3 bases: TGTGCCAGCAGCCAAGAAGGGGGGCAGGAGGAGACCCAGTACTTC.

This chain links TRBV20-1 with TRBJ2-2; 10 bases agree with TRBD2. From germline, CDR1 is DFQATT and CDR2 SNEGSKA (reference sequence). V lost 6 bases to trimming and J lost 4 bases; unmatched junction nucleotides: 8. The CDR3 covers 15 residues. The CDR3 DNA is TGCAGTGCGCTTAGCGGGAGGCCGGGCACCGGGGAGCTGTTTTTT. It is translated as CSALSGRPGTGELFF.